This T cell receptor beta chain derives from a study of T cells in Graves' hyperthyroidism and ophthalmopathy (dated 2019 in TCRdb). Study-wide context: Peripheral blood samples were taken at the time of initial diagnosis, prior to any treatment. TCR V-J signatures able to tell the groups apart were searched for in a discovery cohort of 90 to 100 patients, of whom over 40 had Graves' ophthalmopathy and roughly 57 had stable Graves' hyperthyroidism. Whether ophthalmopathy could be predicted prospectively was tested in an independent validation cohort made up of 18 hyperthyroidism patients plus 17 patients who later progressed to ophthalmopathy. The roughly 100 discovery patients were randomly split 7:3 into training and test sets. In about six Graves' hyperthyroidism patients, the study also compared T-cell repertoires from thyroid tissue with T-cell repertoires from blood. Once sampling was done, hyperthyroidism patients were given methimazole at a starting dose of 30 mg daily, whereas ophthalmopathy patients were given high-dose intravenous methylprednisolone. The paper reports TCR Vbeta CDR3 sequencing of over 130 peripheral blood samples: fewer than 50 ophthalmopathy, about 75 hyperthyroidism and roughly 17 progressor patients. On the study overall, not on this receptor specifically: Most expanded thyroid clonotypes (frequency above 0.001) were also detected in blood, suggesting blood repertoires may reflect thyroid immune responses. In validation, the model predicted progression to ophthalmopathy with 55% to 71% sensitivity and about 72% specificity, a median of about six months before onset. A model built on a 13 V-J signature distinguished ophthalmopathy from stable hyperthyroidism, reaching 85% to 90% sensitivity and approximately 81% specificity in cross-validation and 80%/75% in testing. No statistical method was used to set the sample size in advance, and investigators knew the group allocation.

With regard to this clonotype: No antigen is known for it. Base qualities were left out, and no much larger clone turns up one base away.

The TCR beta CDR3 regions were amplified from RNA transcripts. The TCR CDR3 was subjected to a first round of RT-PCR using the HTBI primer set and the Qiagen OneStep RT-PCR kit. A second multiplex PCR round built the libraries, followed by size selection and purification. Libraries were sequenced paired-end with 100 bp reads on an Illumina HiSeq2000. The original methods were these. SOAPnuke was used to process the raw data, throwing out any read that contained adapters or uncalled bases, had a mean Phred below 15, or lacked an exact constant-primer or identifier match. COPE v1.2.5 was used to merge the high-quality paired reads, and each unique nucleotide sequence was defined as a clonotype. MiTCR v1.1 was used to align the clonotypes against IMGT TRBV, TRBD and TRBJ reference segments. The analysis included only V-J combinations with a frequency above 0.0001, which together covered around 99% of the repertoires. A TCS score was defined as the ratio between F50 (clonal expansion) and ExV (chaos), using BLOSUM62-based TCRdist between CDR3 peptides within each V-J. Welch's t-statistics and random forest reduced around 510 V-J features to 10 to 15, which were used in a naive Bayes classifier (R e1071). The raw public reads went through TCRdb reprocessing: fastp at Q25, MiXCR clone calling, in-frame beta chains kept. Identical CDR3 protein sequences are pooled into one entry, listed with their most common genes and DNA. For this entry, the V and J calls and clone size follow TCRdb and not the study's own pipeline. The sample has about 560,000 distinct CDR3 sequences on record, approximately 16% of them singletons. The top ten clones comprise approximately 20% of the sample.

A patient counted as having stable Graves' hyperthyroidism if no progression to ophthalmopathy occurred over 18 months of follow-up. The hyperthyroidism patients were between 18 and 65 years old and newly diagnosed, with a disease duration of less than 2 months. Any patient with an uncontrolled infection, another autoimmune disease, pregnancy or lactation was excluded. Clinical symptoms, serum thyroxine and TRAb, thyroid ultrasound, and orbital computed tomography formed the basis for the diagnoses. Ficoll-Paque density gradient centrifugation was used to isolate PBMCs from 8.5 to 10 ml of fresh peripheral blood. Total RNA was extracted with Trizol reagent, and quality was checked on an Agilent 2100 Bioanalyzer. The clonotype was recovered from a woman aged 18-35 years with Graves' hyperthyroidism. The sequenced sample consisted of blood.

Here the CDR3 is given as CASRRDRLNTEAFF. At the DNA level, the sequence is TGTGCCAGTCGCCGGGACAGGTTGAACACTGAAGCTTTCTTT. This sequence uses TRBV19 and TRBJ1-1, with 8 middle bases fitting TRBD1. Germline trimming amounts to 8 bases on V and 0 bases on J, with 5 as the count of junction bases outside the gene matches. Measured from the cysteine to the phenylalanine, the CDR3 is 14 residues long. Solely the CDR3 DNA is kept, with 42 bases framed from the first base. CDR1 and CDR2, looked up from the germline V gene (reference sequence), are LNHDA and SQIVND. The full variable domain, with segments outside the CDR3 supplied by the reference TRBV19 and TRBJ1-1 proteins, appears as DGGITQSPKYLFRKEGQNVTLSCEQNLNHDAMYWYRQDPGQGLRLIYYSQIVNDFQKGDIAEGYSVSREKKESFPLTVTSAQKNPTAFYLCASRRDRLNTEAFFGQGTRLTVV.